This TCR beta chain was sequenced in a study of vaccination and CD4 T cells after COVID-19. Treatment meaning: approximately 10-day PBMC culture with coronavirus spike peptide pools or control peptides (ViraFEST assay). An Oncomine TCR Beta short-read assay was used to sequence the DNA from cultured CD4+ T cells. MiXCR, run by TCRdb on the PCR reads, gives a single entry per CDR3 protein. The table lists some 13,000 distinct CDR3 sequences, less than 65% of them singletons. The ends lost 2 bases at V and 1 base at J; junction bases unmatched: 2. CDR1 is SGHNT, CDR2 YYREEE, per germline (reference sequence). The CDR3 sequence is 15 residues long. As concerns this clonotype: Its target is not known.

V and J are TRBV5-4 and TRBJ2-2, with TRBD2 matching over 7 bases. The sequence was collected from a human donor who had recovered from COVID-19. Source material: CD4+ T cells from blood, cultured in vitro. CDR3 sequence (DNA): TGTGCCAGCAGCTTCGGCGGGGGGAACACCGGGGAGCTGTTTTTT. Residues: CASSFGGGNTGELFF.